This TCR beta chain emerged from a study of shared clonotypes between healthy human individuals. Whole-study findings and limits: Blood was the sole source, and tissue repertoires probably differ. The four-donor shared clonotypes exceeded non-shared clonotypes in generation probability, with non-shared ones scoring lower. With few donors, the genetic and exposure-history diversity represented was limited.

The ends were cut back, 5 bases at V and 3 bases at J, with 13 bases in the middle. The CDR3 covers 15 residues. Germline V CDR1 and CDR2: MDHEN, SYDVKM. Over several immunoSEQ plates, each subset's genomic DNA was distributed in even portions. Method: immunoSEQ multiplex PCR; TCRdb's copy keeps in-frame clones and lacks some. The table lists millions of clones, 80% to 95% of them singletons. Turning to this clone: What it binds is unknown.

V usage is TRBV28 and J usage is TRBJ1-4; D remains ambiguous. The TCR comes from a man aged 18-30 years in good health. Some clones in this sample may be carry-over from other donors' samples. Sequencing input: naive CD4+ T cells from PBMCs. Subset described: CD45RA+ positively selected. The CDR3 protein is CASSEPQTSNEKLFF. The CDR3 bases are TGTGCCAGCAGTGAACCCCAGACCTCTAATGAAAAACTGTTTTTT.